Following are 30 T cell receptor beta chains from one sample sequenced in a study of cytomegalovirus exposure and HLA in healthy donors. This PCR relied on a set of 60 Vbeta primers and 13 Jbeta primers. Clones were read by immunoSEQ multiplex PCR, and TCRdb kept only the in-frame ones, dropping some. Of 130,000 to 150,000 clones in the sample, 50% to 75% were seen once. The source material was PBMCs. Receptor source: a woman between 25 and 40 years old in good health and CMV-seropositive.

The chain employs TRBV9 and TRBJ1-1; the match to TRBD1 covers 9 bases. CDR3 size: 16 residues. Germline V gene lookup returns CDR1 SGDLS and CDR2 YYNGEE. The V segment lost 0 bases and the J segment 3 bases; nucleotides outside the gene matches: 6. CDR3 in amino acids: CASSVAPQGADTEAFF. The CDR3 DNA is TGTGCCAGCAGCGTAGCCCCACAGGGGGCGGACACTGAAGCTTTCTTT.

The J gene is TRBJ2-2, the V gene TRBV11-3; 9 bases map to TRBD1. Germline values: CDR1 SGHNT, CDR2 YENEEA. After removal of 3 bases from V and 3 bases from J, the junction contained 2 bases not matched to a gene. The CDR3 totals 15 residues. The CDR3 nucleotides read TGTGCCAGCAGCTTCGGACAGGGGCACACCGGGGAGCTGTTTTTT. Translating it yields CASSFGQGHTGELFF.

This clone has just a few counts. The chain links TRBV14 to TRBJ1-3; a possible D gene is TRBD1 (6 bases). Germline CDR1 reads SGHDN; CDR2 reads FVKESK. V was clipped by 4 bases and J by 3 bases, with 16 bases between them. The CDR3 is 16 residues long. The CDR3 loop reads CASSPFTGKSGNTIYF. CDR3 bases: TGTGCCAGCAGCCCCTTTACAGGGAAGAGTGGAAACACCATATATTTT.

This chain links TRBV4-1 with TRBJ1-4; 10 bases align to TRBD1. After removal of 4 bases from V and 7 bases from J, the junction contained 12 bases not matched to a gene. Germline V lookup: CDR1 MGHRA, CDR2 YSYEKL. This CDR3 contains 17 residues. CDR3 sequence (DNA): TGCGCCAGCAGCCGATCCGGGACAGGGGATTTTTTTGAAAAACTGTTTTTT. It yields the protein CASSRSGTGDFFEKLFF.

The rearrangement links TRBV9 to TRBJ2-3, with D perhaps TRBD2 (5 bases). Germline lookup yields CDR1 SGDLS and CDR2 YYNGEE. The CDR3 covers 14 residues. The V and J ends lost 5 bases and 4 bases respectively, with 14 bases between them. The CDR3 is CASSSGVTSDTQYF. The CDR3 region has the DNA TGTGCCAGCAGTTCCGGGGTAACCTCAGATACGCAGTATTTT.

This rearrangement joins TRBV30 to TRBJ2-5; tentative D call: TRBD2 (5 bases). This CDR3 has 13 residues. V was clipped by 0 bases and J by 4 bases, with 9 bases between them. Germline CDR1 GTSNPN, CDR2 SVGIG (reference sequence). The CDR3 protein is CAWSVGGRETQYF. The CDR3 DNA sequence: TGTGCCTGGAGTGTCGGCGGGCGAGAGACCCAGTACTTC.

In its sample, this clone was seen a few times. The chain uses TRBV11-1 and TRBJ1-1; D unresolved. The CDR3 contains 14 residues. The V gene lost 4 bases and the J gene lost 4 bases, with 13 bases spanning the gap. Germline V gene lookup returns CDR1 SGHAT and CDR2 FQDESV (reference sequence). This chain's CDR3 is CASSWSLLGTEAFF. The CDR3 DNA is TGTGCCAGCAGCTGGAGTTTGTTGGGCACTGAAGCTTTCTTT.

The sample holds one count of this clone. The genes are TRBV5-4 and TRBJ2-7; 8 bases line up with TRBD2. Trimming took 0 bases from V and 5 from J; bases not matched to a gene: 7. The CDR3 has 15 residues. CDR1 and CDR2 from the germline V gene are SGHNT and YYREEE (reference sequence). In DNA, the CDR3 is TGTGCCAGCAGCTTGGCGGGAGGGCCAACCCACGAGCAGTACTTC. This translates into CASSLAGGPTHEQYF.

This rearrangement joins TRBV7-2 to TRBJ2-5; D is unresolved. Germline CDR1 SGHTA, CDR2 FQGNSA. Trimming left V 1 base short and J 10 bases short, with 13 bases between. This CDR3 is built from 13 residues. The CDR3 nucleotides read TGTGCCAGCAGCTTAGACCCTAATGAGGACCAGTACTTC. Amino acids: CASSLDPNEDQYF.

The chain recombines TRBV13 with TRBJ2-2; TRBD2 might be the D (6 bases). This CDR3 is built from 13 residues. Germline CDR1 is PRHDT and CDR2 is FYEKMQ (reference sequence). The V gene lost 7 bases and the J gene lost 5 bases, with 11 bases spanning the gap. The CDR3 bases are TGTGCCAGCACCAACCGGGGGACCGGGGAGCTGTTTTTT. Translating it yields CASTNRGTGELFF.

This clone was counted a few times. The rearrangement links TRBV30 to TRBJ2-4, with 7 bases that match TRBD2. The CDR3 is 16 amino acids. Germline V gene sequence: CDR1 GTSNPN, CDR2 SVGIG (reference sequence). J gave up 1 base and V 4 bases, and 10 bases lay outside the gene matches. The CDR3 spells CAWNGGEGLAKNIQYF. The CDR3 DNA sequence: TGTGCCTGGAATGGGGGGGAGGGGTTGGCCAAAAACATTCAGTACTTC.

About this clone itself: One junction end does not reproduce the germline sequence, and a read error may be involved. The rearrangement uses TRBV2 and TRBJ1-2; no clear D gene. Germline lookup yields CDR1 SNHLY and CDR2 FYNNEI. This CDR3 contains 13 residues. The CDR3 loop is CASRALAKYGYTF. The CDR3 DNA is TGTGCCAGCAGGGCCTTAGCTAAATATGGCTACACCTTC. Based on the CDR3 plus reference TRBV2 and TRBJ1-2, the full variable domain is EPEVTQTPSHQVTQMGQEVILRCVPISNHLYFYWYRQILGQKVEFLVSFYNNEISEKSEIFDDQFSVERPDGSNFTLKIRSTKLEDSAMYFCASRALAKYGYTFGSGTRLTVV.

The rearrangement links TRBV6-4 to TRBJ2-1; possibly TRBD2 for D (7 bases). V lost 4 bases to trimming and J lost 8 bases, with 18 bases between them. This CDR3 comprises 15 residues. Germline loops: CDR1 MRHNA, CDR2 SNTAGT. The CDR3 sequence: CASSGSGGGGDEQFF. DNA for the CDR3: TGTGCCAGCAGTGGGAGCGGAGGAGGGGGGGATGAGCAGTTCTTC.

V is TRBV13 and J is TRBJ1-3; no firm D call. CDR1 PRHDT and CDR2 FYEKMQ come from the germline V gene (reference sequence). The CDR3 length is 13 residues. Trimming shortened V by 2 bases and J by 0 bases, and 2 bases separated the two germline ends. The CDR3: CASSLYSGNTIYF. CDR3 coding DNA: TGTGCCAGCAGCTTATACTCTGGAAACACCATATATTTT.

The V gene is TRBV29-1, the J gene TRBJ1-2; D gene ambiguous. Trimming removed 6 bases from V and 3 bases from J, with 17 bases in between. The CDR3 totals 14 residues. Germline assignment: CDR1 SQVTM and CDR2 ANQGSEA. CDR3 sequence reads: CSVEKAGGDYGYTF. The DNA for the CDR3 is TGCAGCGTAGAAAAAGCCGGCGGGGACTATGGCTACACCTTC.

This sequence joins TRBV5-6 and TRBJ1-5, with 8 bases lining up with TRBD1. V shed 4 bases and J 4 bases; nucleotides not matched to a gene: 7. Germline V gene data show CDR1 as SGHDT and CDR2 as YYEEEE. The CDR3 totals 15 residues. CDR3 sequence: CASSPWDRRNQPQHF. DNA of the CDR3: TGTGCCAGCAGCCCCTGGGACAGGAGGAATCAGCCCCAGCATTTT.

The rearrangement joins TRBV19 to TRBJ1-2; D remains unclear. V lost 7 bases to trimming and J lost 1 base, with 13 bases between them. CDR1 and CDR2 (germline): LNHDA, SQIVND (reference sequence). The CDR3 totals 14 residues. The CDR3 DNA reads as TGTGCCAGTAAACAGACGCGCTTTAACTATGGCTACACCTTC. The encoded protein is CASKQTRFNYGYTF.

The chain links TRBV11-2 to TRBJ2-7; D call uncertain. Deletions cut 3 bases from V and 2 bases from J, with 11 bases between. CDR1 and CDR2 from the germline V gene are SGHAT and FQNNGV. CDR3 length: 14 residues. The CDR3, as DNA: TGTGCCAGCAGCTTGTCGGCGGCGACCTACGAGCAGTACTTC. Protein product: CASSLSAATYEQYF.

V gene TRBV30 combines with J gene TRBJ1-2, with 8 bases aligning to TRBD1. CDR1 and CDR2 (germline): GTSNPN, SVGIG (reference sequence). V was pared by 0 bases and J by 5 bases, with 14 bases of the junction left unmatched. This CDR3 comprises 17 residues. This chain's CDR3 is CAWSVDGRTGIHYGYTF. As DNA, the CDR3 is TGTGCCTGGAGTGTAGATGGAAGGACAGGGATCCATTATGGCTACACCTTC.

In this sample, this clone turned up a few times. The chain recombines TRBV18 with TRBJ2-5; no firm D call. Looked up from germline, CDR1 is KGHSH and CDR2 is LQKENI. The CDR3 extends over 12 amino acids. The germline V and J ends were trimmed by 6 bases and 9 bases, with 14 bases remaining between them. The CDR3 DNA is TGTGCCAGCTCCAGGCCTCAATCGGCCCAGTACTTC. Translation gives CASSRPQSAQYF.

The chain combines TRBV16 with TRBJ2-6; possibly TRBD1 for D (6 bases). Per the germline V gene, CDR1 is KGHSY and CDR2 is FQNENV. The germline V and J ends were trimmed by 2 bases and 5 bases, with 10 bases remaining between them. This CDR3 contains 15 residues. In DNA, the CDR3 is TGTGCCAGCAGCCAACACAGGGAGTGGGCCAACGTCCTGACTTTC. Translated, it gives CASSQHREWANVLTF. Full variable domain (missing parts from reference TRBV16 and TRBJ2-6): GEEVAQTPKHLVRGEGQKAKLYCAPIKGHSYVFWYQQVLKNEFKFLISFQNENVFDETGMPKERFSAKCLPNSPCSLEIQATKLEDSAVYFCASSQHREWANVLTFGAGSRLTVL.

The chain is built from TRBV11-3 and TRBJ2-5; tentatively, D is TRBD2 (6 bases). This CDR3 has 12 residues. Germline V gene data show CDR1 as SGHNT and CDR2 as YENEEA. Trimming cost V 6 bases and J 1 base, with 6 bases left between them. The CDR3 spells CASSSGQETQYF. Written as DNA, the CDR3 is TGTGCCAGCAGTAGCGGCCAAGAGACCCAGTACTTC.

This sequence joins TRBV7-6 and TRBJ2-3; maybe TRBD2 (6 bases). Germline V lookup: CDR1 SGHVS, CDR2 FNYEAQ. Trimming shortened V by 0 bases and J by 0 bases, and 10 bases separated the two germline ends. This CDR3 has 16 residues. The CDR3 loop reads CASSLATRGSTDTQYF. CDR3 nucleotide sequence: TGTGCCAGCAGCTTAGCGACACGGGGGAGCACAGATACGCAGTATTTT.

This chain connects TRBV4-1 to TRBJ1-3, with D hard to call. V was shortened by 0 bases and J by 0 bases, with 9 bases between the two germline ends. Germline V gene data show CDR1 as MGHRA and CDR2 as YSYEKL. There are 16 residues in the CDR3. The CDR3 spells CASSQDFVVSGNTIYF. The CDR3 coding sequence is TGCGCCAGCAGCCAAGATTTTGTAGTCTCTGGAAACACCATATATTTT.

The chain uses TRBV7-2 and TRBJ1-5; the D gene is possibly TRBD1 (5 bases). The V end lost 1 base, the J end lost 6 bases, and 13 bases lay between the germline ends. The CDR3 extends over 15 amino acids. In germline, CDR1 is SGHTA, CDR2 FQGNSA. This chain's CDR3 is CASSLETRRGQPQHF. The CDR3 DNA is TGTGCCAGCAGCTTAGAGACTAGAAGGGGTCAGCCCCAGCATTTT.

The sample holds a few counts of this clone. This chain joins TRBV29-1 and TRBJ2-3, with unresolved D. Trimming took off 2 bases at V and 7 bases at J, with 10 bases between the two ends. Germline-derived CDR1 and CDR2 are SQVTM and ANQGSEA. This CDR3 region has 12 residues. In nucleotides, the CDR3 is TGCAGCGTTGAATTTGAGAATCATACGCAGTATTTT. Protein sequence: CSVEFENHTQYF.

This chain joins TRBV29-1 and TRBJ2-5, with D tentatively TRBD2 (6 bases). The CDR3 totals 13 residues. Trimming pared 5 bases from V and 0 bases from J, leaving 10 bases between. Per the germline V gene, CDR1 is SQVTM and CDR2 is ANQGSEA. The CDR3 DNA sequence: TGCAGCGTTACCGGGAGAGACCAAGAGACCCAGTACTTC. Translating it yields CSVTGRDQETQYF.

The chain employs TRBV6-1 and TRBJ1-2; weak D call: TRBD1 (6 bases). V dropped 5 bases and J dropped 4 bases, with 8 bases sitting between them. The germline V gene encodes CDR1 MNHNS and CDR2 SASEGT. CDR3 length: 12 amino acids. The CDR3 loop is CASSLDSYGYTF. CDR3 nucleotides: TGTGCCAGCAGTTTGGACAGCTATGGCTACACCTTC.

This chain links TRBV7-9 with TRBJ2-2, with D unresolved. The V gene lost 5 bases and the J gene lost 1 base, with 14 bases spanning the gap. The CDR3 runs 16 residues. Germline V gene sequence: CDR1 SEHNR, CDR2 FQNEAQ (reference sequence). CDR3 bases: TGTGCCAGCAGCCCCAACATCGAAGTGAACACCGGGGAGCTGTTTTTT. It is translated as CASSPNIEVNTGELFF.

The rearrangement joins TRBV7-9 to TRBJ2-1, with 8 positions matching TRBD2. V lost 5 bases to trimming and J lost 2 bases; unmatched junction nucleotides: 5. Germline-derived CDR1 and CDR2 are SEHNR and FQNEAQ (reference sequence). This CDR3 has 15 amino acids. The CDR3 DNA reads as TGTGCCAGCAGCCCGGGACTAGGCGCCTACAATGAGCAGTTCTTC. Translated: CASSPGLGAYNEQFF.